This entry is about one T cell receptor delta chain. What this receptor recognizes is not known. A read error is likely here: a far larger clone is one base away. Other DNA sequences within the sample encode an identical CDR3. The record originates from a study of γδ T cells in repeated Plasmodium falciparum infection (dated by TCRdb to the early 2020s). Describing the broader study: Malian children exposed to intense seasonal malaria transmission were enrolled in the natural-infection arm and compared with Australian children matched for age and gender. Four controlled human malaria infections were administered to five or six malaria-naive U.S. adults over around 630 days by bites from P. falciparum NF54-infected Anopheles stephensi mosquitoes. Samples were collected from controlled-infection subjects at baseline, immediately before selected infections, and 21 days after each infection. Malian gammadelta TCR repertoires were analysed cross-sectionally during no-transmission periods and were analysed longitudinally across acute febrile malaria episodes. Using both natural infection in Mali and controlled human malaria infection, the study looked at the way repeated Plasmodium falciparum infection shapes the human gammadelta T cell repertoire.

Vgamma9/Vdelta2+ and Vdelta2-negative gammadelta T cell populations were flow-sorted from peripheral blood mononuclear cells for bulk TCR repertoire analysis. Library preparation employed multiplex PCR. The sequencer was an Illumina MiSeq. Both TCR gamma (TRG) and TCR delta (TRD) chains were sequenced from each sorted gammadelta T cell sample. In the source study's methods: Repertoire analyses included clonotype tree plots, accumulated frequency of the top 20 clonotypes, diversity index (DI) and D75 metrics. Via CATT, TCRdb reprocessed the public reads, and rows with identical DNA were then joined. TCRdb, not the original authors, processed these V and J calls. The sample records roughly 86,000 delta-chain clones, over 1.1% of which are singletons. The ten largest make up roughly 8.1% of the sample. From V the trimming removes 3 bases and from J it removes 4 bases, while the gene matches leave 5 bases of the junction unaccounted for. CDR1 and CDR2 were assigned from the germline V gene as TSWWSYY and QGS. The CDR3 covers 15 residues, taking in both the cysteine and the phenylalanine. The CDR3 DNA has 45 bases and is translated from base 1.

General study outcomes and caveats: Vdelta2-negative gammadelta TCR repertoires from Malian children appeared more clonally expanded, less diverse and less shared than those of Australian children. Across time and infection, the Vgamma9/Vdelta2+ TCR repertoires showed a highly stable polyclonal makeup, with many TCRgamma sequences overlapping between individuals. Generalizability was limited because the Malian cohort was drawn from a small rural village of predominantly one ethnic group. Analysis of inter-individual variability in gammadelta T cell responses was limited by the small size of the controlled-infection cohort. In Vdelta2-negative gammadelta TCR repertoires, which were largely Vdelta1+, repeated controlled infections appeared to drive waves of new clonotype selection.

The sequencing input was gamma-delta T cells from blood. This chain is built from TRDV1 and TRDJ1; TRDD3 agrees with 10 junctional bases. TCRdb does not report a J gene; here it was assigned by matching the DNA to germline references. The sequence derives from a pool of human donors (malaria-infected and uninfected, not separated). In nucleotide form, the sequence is TGTGCTCTTGGGGAGACGGGGGGATACGACGATAAACTCATCTTT. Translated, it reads CALGETGGYDDKLIF.